This is a list of T cell receptor beta chains from one sample in a study of blood T cells in healthy people across ages. TCRdb ran MiXCR on the 5' RACE reads and lists one entry per CDR3 protein. The sample includes more than 450,000 distinct CDR3 sequences, 27% of them seen just once. The sample was also linked to a second study, of T cells of mothers and their children.

Sequencing was done on a sample of blood. The source of these receptors is a boy aged 2 to 9 in good health. Both conserved end residues are part of each CDR3. Fields, in order: J gene, V gene, CDR3 protein.

j_gene: TRBJ1-1
v_gene: TRBV5-5
CDR3aa: CASSQPLRQNTEAFF

j_gene: TRBJ1-2
v_gene: TRBV14
CDR3aa: CASSPTFRGYGYTF

j_gene: TRBJ2-1
v_gene: TRBV20-1
CDR3aa: CSARVPGRYNEQFF

j_gene: TRBJ2-2
v_gene: TRBV7-2
CDR3aa: CASSQAGAVDTGELFF

j_gene: TRBJ2-5
v_gene: TRBV20-1
CDR3aa: CSARSFQETQYF

j_gene: TRBJ1-1
v_gene: TRBV12-3/TRBV12-4
CDR3aa: CASSFWGPTEAFF

j_gene: TRBJ2-1
v_gene: TRBV5-1
CDR3aa: CASSFVGVYNEQFF

j_gene: TRBJ2-3
v_gene: TRBV7-9
CDR3aa: CASSLGGRPTQYF

j_gene: TRBJ2-4
v_gene: TRBV2
CDR3aa: CASNRKAENIQYF

j_gene: TRBJ1-1
v_gene: TRBV18
CDR3aa: CASSPQVENTEAFF

j_gene: TRBJ2-7
v_gene: TRBV27
CDR3aa: CASSFAAALAEQYF

j_gene: TRBJ1-2
v_gene: TRBV30
CDR3aa: CAWHPTGTLLIGYTF

j_gene: TRBJ2-3
v_gene: TRBV27
CDR3aa: CASSPRGRQADTQYF

j_gene: TRBJ2-1
v_gene: TRBV5-1
CDR3aa: CASSSRLAGPYNEQFF

j_gene: TRBJ1-3
v_gene: TRBV3-1
CDR3aa: CASSQGGSRTGNTIYF

j_gene: TRBJ2-1
v_gene: TRBV12-3/TRBV12-4
CDR3aa: CASSLGINEQFF

j_gene: TRBJ1-1
v_gene: TRBV7-9
CDR3aa: CASSPDNMNTEAFF

j_gene: TRBJ2-5
v_gene: TRBV20-1
CDR3aa: CSASTWEETQYF

j_gene: TRBJ1-1
v_gene: TRBV12-3/TRBV12-4
CDR3aa: CASSDGLIYPEAFF

j_gene: TRBJ1-1
v_gene: TRBV6-4
CDR3aa: CASSDSGRSQAFF

j_gene: TRBJ1-4
v_gene: TRBV12-3/TRBV12-4
CDR3aa: CASSRGQGGRDEKLFF

j_gene: TRBJ2-3
v_gene: TRBV3-1
CDR3aa: CASSQDMASGVHTQYF

j_gene: TRBJ2-5
v_gene: TRBV7-9
CDR3aa: CASSLVSNLVGETQYF

j_gene: TRBJ1-5
v_gene: TRBV12-3/TRBV12-4
CDR3aa: CASSFDRASGQPQHF

j_gene: TRBJ2-1
v_gene: TRBV11-2
CDR3aa: CASSSDRVGHTYNEQFF

j_gene: TRBJ2-3
v_gene: TRBV6-7
CDR3aa: CASTNPTDTQYF

j_gene: TRBJ2-3
v_gene: TRBV9
CDR3aa: CASSVAHGQGQLDTQYF

j_gene: TRBJ2-2
v_gene: TRBV5-1
CDR3aa: CASSLEGPETGELFF